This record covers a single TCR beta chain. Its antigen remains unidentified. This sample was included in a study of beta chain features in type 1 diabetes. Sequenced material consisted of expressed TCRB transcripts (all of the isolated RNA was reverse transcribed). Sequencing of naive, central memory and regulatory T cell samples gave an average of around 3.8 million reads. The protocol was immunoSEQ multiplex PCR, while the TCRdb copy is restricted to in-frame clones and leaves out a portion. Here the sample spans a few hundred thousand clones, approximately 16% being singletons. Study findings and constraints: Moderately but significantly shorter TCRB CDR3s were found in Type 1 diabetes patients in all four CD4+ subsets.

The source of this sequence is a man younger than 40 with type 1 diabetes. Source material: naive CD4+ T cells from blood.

The CDR3 sequence is CAISAGEETQYF. The CDR3 bases are TGTGCCATCAGTGCGGGGGAAGAGACCCAGTACTTC. The genes are TRBV10-3 and TRBJ2-5; maybe TRBD2 (6 bases). Germline V gene sequence: CDR1 ENHRY, CDR2 SYGVKD. Trimming took off 4 bases at V and 3 bases at J, with 6 bases between the two ends. This CDR3 has 12 residues.